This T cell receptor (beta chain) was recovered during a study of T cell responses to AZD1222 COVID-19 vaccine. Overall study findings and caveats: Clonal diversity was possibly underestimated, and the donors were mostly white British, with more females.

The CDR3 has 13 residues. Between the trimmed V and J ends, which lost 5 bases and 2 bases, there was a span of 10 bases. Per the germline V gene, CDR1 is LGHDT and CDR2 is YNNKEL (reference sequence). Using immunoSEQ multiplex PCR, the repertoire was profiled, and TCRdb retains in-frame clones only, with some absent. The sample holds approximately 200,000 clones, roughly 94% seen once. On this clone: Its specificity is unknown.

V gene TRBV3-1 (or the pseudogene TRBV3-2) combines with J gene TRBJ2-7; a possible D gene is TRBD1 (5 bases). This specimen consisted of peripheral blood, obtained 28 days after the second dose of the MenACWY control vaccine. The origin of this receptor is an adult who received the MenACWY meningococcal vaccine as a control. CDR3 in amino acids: CASSFQGTYEQYF. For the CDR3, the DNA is TGTGCCAGCAGCTTTCAGGGCACCTACGAGCAGTACTTC.